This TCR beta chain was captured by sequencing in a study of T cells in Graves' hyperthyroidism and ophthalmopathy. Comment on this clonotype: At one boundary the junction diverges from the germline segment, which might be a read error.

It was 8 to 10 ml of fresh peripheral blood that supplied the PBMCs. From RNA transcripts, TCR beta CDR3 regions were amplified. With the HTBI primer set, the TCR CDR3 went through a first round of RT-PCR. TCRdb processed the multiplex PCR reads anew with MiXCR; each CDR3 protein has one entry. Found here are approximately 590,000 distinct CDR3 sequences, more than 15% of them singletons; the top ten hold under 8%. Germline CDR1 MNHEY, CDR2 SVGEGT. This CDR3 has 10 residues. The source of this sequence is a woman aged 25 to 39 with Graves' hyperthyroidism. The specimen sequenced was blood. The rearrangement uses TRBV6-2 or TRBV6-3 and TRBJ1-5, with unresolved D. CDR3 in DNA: TGTGTCAGCAACGGGCAGCCCCAGCATTTT. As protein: CVSNGQPQHF.